This TCR beta chain was identified during a study of T cell repertoires in cytomegalovirus infection. MiXCR was run by TCRdb on the reads, yielding one entry per CDR3 protein. Of about 920,000 distinct CDR3 sequences in the sample, around 31% were seen once. Comment on this clonotype: Its antigen is still unknown.

The CDR3 length is 13 residues. V lost 2 bases and J 3 bases, leaving 5 bases between the germline ends. The V gene's germline CDR1 is SGHTS and CDR2 YDEGEE. This sequence joins TRBV5-8 and TRBJ2-2; D gene uncertain. This TCR derives from a human donor in good health (CMV status not recorded). Some clones in this sample may be carry-over from other donors' samples. Source: cultured CD8+ T cells from PBMCs, taken from culture after CMV antigen stimulation. The CDR3 DNA reads TGTGCCAGCAGCTTTCCATACACCGGGGAGCTGTTTTTT. Protein: CASSFPYTGELFF. Combining the CDR3 with reference TRBV5-8 and TRBJ2-2 gives the whole variable domain EAGVTQSPTHLIKTRGQQATLRCSPISGHTSVYWYQQALGLGLQFLLWYDEGEERNRGNFPPRFSGRQFPNYSSELNVNALELEDSALYLCASSFPYTGELFFGEGSRLTVL.